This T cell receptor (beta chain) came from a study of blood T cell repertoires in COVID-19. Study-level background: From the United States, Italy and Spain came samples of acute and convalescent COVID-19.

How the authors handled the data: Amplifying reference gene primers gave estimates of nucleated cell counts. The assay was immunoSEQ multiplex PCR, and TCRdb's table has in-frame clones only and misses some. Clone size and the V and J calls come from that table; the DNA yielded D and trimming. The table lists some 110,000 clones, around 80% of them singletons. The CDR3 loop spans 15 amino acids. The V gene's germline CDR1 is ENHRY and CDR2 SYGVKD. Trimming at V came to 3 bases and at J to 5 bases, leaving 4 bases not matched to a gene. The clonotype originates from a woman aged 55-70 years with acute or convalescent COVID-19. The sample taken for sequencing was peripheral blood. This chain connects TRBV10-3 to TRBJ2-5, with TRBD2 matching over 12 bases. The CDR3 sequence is CAISDLAGGLETQYF. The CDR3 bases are TGTGCCATCAGTGATCTAGCGGGGGGGCTTGAGACCCAGTACTTC.